The 3 T cell receptor beta chains reported below all come from one sample, sequenced in a study of CD8 T cells in Susac syndrome. RNA, at roughly 0.5 to 1 ug, was reverse transcribed with random hexamers. TCRdb re-called the immunoSEQ multiplex PCR reads through MiXCR, storing one row per CDR3 protein. The sample contains about 190,000 distinct CDR3 sequences, roughly 96% of which appear only once. Input material: CD4+ T cells from PBMCs. The receptors originated from a human donor in good health.

V gene TRBV29-1 combines with J gene TRBJ1-1; D not certain. Germline CDR1 reads SQVTM; CDR2 reads ANQGSEA. There are 15 residues in the CDR3. V lost 6 bases to trimming and J lost 5 bases, with 22 bases between them. DNA of the CDR3: TGCAGCGTGGTGGGAGGTCAGACAATGGGGACTGAAGCTTTCTTT. Translating gives CSVVGGQTMGTEAFF.

V and J are TRBV2 and TRBJ2-5; unclear D gene. This CDR3 contains 14 residues. The germline V and J ends were trimmed by 3 bases and 4 bases, with 12 bases remaining between them. Germline CDR1 reads SNHLY; CDR2 reads FYNNEI. The CDR3 reads CASSDLKGLETQYF. The CDR3, as DNA: TGTGCCAGCAGTGATCTCAAGGGCCTAGAGACCCAGTACTTC.

The rearrangement uses TRBV9 and TRBJ2-3, with D perhaps matching TRBD2 (6 bases). The CDR3 runs to 14 residues. Germline V lookup: CDR1 SGDLS, CDR2 YYNGEE. The V end lost 6 bases, the J end lost 4 bases, and 15 bases lay between the germline ends. The CDR3 DNA follows: TGTGCCAGCACGCTAGCGTGGGATGCAGATACGCAGTATTTT. Translation gives CASTLAWDADTQYF. Full variable domain (remainder filled in from reference TRBV9 and TRBJ2-3): DSGVTQTPKHLITATGQRVTLRCSPRSGDLSVYWYQQSLDQGLQFLIQYYNGEERAKGNILERFSAQQFPDLHSELNLSSLELGDSALYFCASTLAWDADTQYFGPGTRLTVL.